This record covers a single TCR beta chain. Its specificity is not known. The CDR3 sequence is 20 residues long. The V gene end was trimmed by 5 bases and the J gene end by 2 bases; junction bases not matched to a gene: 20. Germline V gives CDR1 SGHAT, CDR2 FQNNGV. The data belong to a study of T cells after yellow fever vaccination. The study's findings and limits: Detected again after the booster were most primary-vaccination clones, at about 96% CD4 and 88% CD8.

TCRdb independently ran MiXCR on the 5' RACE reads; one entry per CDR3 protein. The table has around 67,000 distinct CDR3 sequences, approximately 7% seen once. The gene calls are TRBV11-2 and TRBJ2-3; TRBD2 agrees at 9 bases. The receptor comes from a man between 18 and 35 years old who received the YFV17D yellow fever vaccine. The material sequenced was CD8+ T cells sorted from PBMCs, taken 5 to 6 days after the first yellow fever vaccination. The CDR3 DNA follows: TGTGCCAGCAGCCTCCCCGGGGGTAGCGGGGGAAAGGGTTACACAGATACGCAGTATTTT. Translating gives CASSLPGGSGGKGYTDTQYF. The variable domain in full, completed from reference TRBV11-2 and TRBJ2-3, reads EAGVAQSPRYKIIEKRQSVAFWCNPISGHATLYWYQQILGQGPKLLIQFQNNGVVDDSQLPKDRFSAERLKGVDSTLKIQPAKLEDSAVYLCASSLPGGSGGKGYTDTQYFGPGTRLTVL.